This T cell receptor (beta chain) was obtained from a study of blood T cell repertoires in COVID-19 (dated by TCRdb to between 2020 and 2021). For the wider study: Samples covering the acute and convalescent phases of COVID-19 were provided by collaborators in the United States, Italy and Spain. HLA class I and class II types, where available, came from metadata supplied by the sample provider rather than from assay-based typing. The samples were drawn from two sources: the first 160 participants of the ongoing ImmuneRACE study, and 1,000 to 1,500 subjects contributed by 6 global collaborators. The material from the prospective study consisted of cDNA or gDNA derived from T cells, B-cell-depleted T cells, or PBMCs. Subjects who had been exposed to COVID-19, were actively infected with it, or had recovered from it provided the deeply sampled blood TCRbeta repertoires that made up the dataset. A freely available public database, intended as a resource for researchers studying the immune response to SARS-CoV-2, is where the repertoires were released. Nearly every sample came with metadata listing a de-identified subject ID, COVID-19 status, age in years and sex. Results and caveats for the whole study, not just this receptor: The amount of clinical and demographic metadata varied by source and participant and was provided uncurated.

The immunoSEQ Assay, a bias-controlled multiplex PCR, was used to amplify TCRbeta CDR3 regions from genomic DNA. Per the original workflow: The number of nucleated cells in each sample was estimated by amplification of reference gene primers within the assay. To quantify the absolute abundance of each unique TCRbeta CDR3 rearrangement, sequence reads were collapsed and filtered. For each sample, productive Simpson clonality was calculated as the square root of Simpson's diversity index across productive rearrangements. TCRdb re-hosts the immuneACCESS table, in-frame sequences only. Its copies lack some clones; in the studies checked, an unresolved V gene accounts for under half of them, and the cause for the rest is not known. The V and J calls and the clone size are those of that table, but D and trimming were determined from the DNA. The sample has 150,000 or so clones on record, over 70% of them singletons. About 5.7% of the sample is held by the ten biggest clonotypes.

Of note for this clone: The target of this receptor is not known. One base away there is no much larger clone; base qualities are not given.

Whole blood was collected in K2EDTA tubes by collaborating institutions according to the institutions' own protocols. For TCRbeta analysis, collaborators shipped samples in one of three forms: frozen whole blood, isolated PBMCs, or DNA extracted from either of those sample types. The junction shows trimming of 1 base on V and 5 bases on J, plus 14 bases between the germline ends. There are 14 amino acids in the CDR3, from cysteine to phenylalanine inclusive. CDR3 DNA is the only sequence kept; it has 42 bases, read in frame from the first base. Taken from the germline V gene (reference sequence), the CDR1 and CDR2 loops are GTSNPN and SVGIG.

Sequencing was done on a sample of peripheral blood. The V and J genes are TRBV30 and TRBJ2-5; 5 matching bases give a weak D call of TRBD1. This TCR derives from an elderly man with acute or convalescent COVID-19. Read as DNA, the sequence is TGTGCCTGGAGTGAGGGCAGGGTCGCGGAGACCCAGTACTTC. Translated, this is CAWSEGRVAETQYF.